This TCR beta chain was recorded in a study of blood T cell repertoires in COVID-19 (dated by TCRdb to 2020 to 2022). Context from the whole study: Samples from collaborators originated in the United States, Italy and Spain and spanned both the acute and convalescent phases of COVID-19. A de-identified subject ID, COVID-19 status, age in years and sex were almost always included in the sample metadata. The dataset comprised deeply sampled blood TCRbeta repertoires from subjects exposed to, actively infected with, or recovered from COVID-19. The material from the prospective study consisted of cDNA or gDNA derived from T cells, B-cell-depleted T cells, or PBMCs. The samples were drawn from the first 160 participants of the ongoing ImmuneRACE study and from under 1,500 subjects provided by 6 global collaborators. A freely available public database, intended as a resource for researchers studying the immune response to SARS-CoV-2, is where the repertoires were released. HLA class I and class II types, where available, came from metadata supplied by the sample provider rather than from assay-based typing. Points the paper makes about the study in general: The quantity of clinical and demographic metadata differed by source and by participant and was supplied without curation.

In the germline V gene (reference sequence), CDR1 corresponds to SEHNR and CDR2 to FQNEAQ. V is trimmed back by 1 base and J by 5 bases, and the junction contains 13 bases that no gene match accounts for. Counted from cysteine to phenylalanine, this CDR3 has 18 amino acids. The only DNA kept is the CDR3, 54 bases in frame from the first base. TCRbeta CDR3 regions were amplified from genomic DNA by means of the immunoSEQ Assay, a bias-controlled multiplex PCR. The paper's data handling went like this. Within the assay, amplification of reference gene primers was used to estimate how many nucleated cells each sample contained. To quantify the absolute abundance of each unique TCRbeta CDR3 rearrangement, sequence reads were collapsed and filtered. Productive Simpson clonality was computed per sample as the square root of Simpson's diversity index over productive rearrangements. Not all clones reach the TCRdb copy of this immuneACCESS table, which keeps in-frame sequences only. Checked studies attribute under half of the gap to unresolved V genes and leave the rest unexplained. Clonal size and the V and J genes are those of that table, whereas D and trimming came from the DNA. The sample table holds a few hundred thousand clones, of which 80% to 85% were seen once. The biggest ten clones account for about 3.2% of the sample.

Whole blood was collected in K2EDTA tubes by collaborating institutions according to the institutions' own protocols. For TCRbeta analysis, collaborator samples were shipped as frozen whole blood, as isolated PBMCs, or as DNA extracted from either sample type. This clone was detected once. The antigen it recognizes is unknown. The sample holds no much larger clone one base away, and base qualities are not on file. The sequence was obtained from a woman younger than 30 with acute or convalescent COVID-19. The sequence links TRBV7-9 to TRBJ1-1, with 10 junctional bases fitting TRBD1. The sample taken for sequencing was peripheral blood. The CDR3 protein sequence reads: CASSLGLFGQGGYTEAFF. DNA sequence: TGTGCCAGCAGCTTAGGGCTTTTCGGACAGGGGGGATATACTGAAGCTTTCTTT.